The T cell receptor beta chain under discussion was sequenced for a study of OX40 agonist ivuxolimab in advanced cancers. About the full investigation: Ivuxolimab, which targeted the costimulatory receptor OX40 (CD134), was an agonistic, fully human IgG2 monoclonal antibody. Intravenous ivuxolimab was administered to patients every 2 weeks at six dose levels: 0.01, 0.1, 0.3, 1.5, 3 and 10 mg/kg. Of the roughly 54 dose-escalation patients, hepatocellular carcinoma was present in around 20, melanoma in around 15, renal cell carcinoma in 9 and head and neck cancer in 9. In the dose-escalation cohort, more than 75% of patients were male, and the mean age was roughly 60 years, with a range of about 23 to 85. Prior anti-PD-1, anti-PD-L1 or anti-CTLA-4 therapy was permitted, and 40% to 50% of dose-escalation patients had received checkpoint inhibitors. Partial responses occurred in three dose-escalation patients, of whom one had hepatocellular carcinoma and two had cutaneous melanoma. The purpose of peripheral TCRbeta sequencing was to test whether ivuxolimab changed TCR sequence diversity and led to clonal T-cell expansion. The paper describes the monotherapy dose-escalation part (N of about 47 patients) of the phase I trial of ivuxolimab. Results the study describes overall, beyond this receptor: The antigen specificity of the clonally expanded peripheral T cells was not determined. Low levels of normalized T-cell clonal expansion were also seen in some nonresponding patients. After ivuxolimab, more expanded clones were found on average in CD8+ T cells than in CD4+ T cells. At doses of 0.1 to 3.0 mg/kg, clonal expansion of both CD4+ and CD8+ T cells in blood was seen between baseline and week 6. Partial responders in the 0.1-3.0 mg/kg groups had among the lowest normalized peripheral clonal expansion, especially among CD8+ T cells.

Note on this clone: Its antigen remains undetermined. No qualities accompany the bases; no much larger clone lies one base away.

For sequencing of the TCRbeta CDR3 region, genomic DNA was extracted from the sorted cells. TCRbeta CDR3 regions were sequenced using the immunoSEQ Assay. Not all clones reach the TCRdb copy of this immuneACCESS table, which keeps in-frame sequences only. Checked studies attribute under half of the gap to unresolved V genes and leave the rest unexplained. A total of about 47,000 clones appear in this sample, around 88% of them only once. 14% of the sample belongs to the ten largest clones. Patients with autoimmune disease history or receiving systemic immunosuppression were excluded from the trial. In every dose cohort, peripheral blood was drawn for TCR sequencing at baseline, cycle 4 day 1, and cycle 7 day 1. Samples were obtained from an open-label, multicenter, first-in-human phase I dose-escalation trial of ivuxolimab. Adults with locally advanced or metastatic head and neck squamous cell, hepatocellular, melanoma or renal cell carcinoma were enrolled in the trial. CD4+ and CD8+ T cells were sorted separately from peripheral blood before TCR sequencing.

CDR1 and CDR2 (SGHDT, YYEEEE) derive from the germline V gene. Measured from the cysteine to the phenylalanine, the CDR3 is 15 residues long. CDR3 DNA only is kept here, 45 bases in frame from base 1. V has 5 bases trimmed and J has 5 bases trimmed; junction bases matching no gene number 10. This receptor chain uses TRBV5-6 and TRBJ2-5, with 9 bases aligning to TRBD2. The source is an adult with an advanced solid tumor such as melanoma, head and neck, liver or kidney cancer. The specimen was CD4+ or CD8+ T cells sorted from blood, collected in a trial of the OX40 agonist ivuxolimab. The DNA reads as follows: TGTGCCAGCAGTGGTTTGGCGGGAGGGCCGGAGACCCAGTACTTC. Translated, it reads CASSGLAGGPETQYF.